Presented here are 18 T cell receptor beta chains from one specimen sequenced in a study of patients and donors after allogeneic stem cell transplantation. One entry per CDR3 protein, called by TCRdb with MiXCR from the RT-PCR reads. The data show tens of thousands of distinct CDR3 sequences, around 46% seen once. Sample: blood, either unsorted or a sorted T cell fraction (not recorded which). The receptors here all came from a human donor who was either an allogeneic HSCT recipient or a stem cell or donor lymphocyte infusion donor (not recorded which). It is not recorded whose cells these are; they may come from a transplant donor.

This clonotype was counted only a few times. V and J are TRBV20-1 and TRBJ1-6; 7 nucleotides match TRBD1. Trimming took 0 bases from V and 9 from J; bases not matched to a gene: 11. The germline gives CDR1 DFQATT, CDR2 SNEGSKA (reference sequence). This CDR3 spans 16 amino acids. Here the CDR3 DNA reads TGCAGTGCTAGAGAAGAATACCGGGACAGTTCTTCACCCCTCCACTTT. Translated, it gives CSAREEYRDSSSPLHF.

This chain joins TRBV3-1 and TRBJ1-1; D is perhaps TRBD1 (5 bases). The CDR3 has 12 residues. V gave up 10 bases and J gave up 5 bases, with 14 bases separating them. Per germline, CDR1 LGHDT and CDR2 YNNKEL (reference sequence). The CDR3 region is CATTGGWTEAFF. The CDR3, as DNA: TGTGCCACCACGGGGGGGTGGACTGAAGCTTTCTTT.

This chain links TRBV29-1 with TRBJ1-6; 7 bases are a match to TRBD1. This CDR3 region has 13 residues. After removal of 4 bases from V and 5 bases from J, the junction contained 2 bases not matched to a gene. Germline CDR1 SQVTM, CDR2 ANQGSEA. CDR3 sequence reads: CSVGGTDNSPLHF. CDR3 sequence (DNA): TGCAGCGTTGGTGGGACAGATAATTCACCCCTCCACTTT.

This clonotype showed up just a few times. The rearrangement links TRBV7-9 to TRBJ1-5, with D unclear. The CDR3 length is 12 residues. Germline V gene sequence: CDR1 SEHNR, CDR2 FQNEAQ (reference sequence). V was trimmed by 5 bases and J by 3 bases, leaving 5 bases between them. Here the CDR3 DNA reads TGTGCCAGCAGCGCTTCCAATCAGCCCCAGCATTTT. Translated, it gives CASSASNQPQHF.

The chain is built from TRBV10-3 and TRBJ1-6; a weak D match, TRBD1 (5 bases). Trimming took 6 bases from V and 5 from J, leaving 17 bases between them. Germline V gene sequence: CDR1 ENHRY, CDR2 SYGVKD. This CDR3 is 16 amino acids long. CDR3 protein: CAISFRQLTNNSPLHF. The CDR3 region has the DNA TGTGCCATCAGCTTCCGACAGTTAACAAATAATTCACCCCTCCACTTT.

This clonotype was counted a few times. The J gene is TRBJ1-5, the V gene TRBV27, with unresolved D. Per germline, CDR1 MNHEY and CDR2 SMNVEV (reference sequence). The CDR3 length is 14 residues. Trimming cost V 2 bases and J 5 bases, with 10 bases left between them. Written as DNA, the CDR3 is TGTGCCAGCAGTTTAAAGGACGGAGATCAGCCCCAGCATTTT. This codes for CASSLKDGDQPQHF.

The genes are TRBV7-2 and TRBJ1-5; D ambiguous. CDR1 SGHTA and CDR2 FQGNSA come from the germline V gene. Trimming cost V 2 bases and J 6 bases, with 8 bases left between them. The CDR3 has 13 residues. CDR3 coding DNA: TGTGCCAGCAGCTTATTTGAGCGTCAGCCCCAGCATTTT. Translating it yields CASSLFERQPQHF.

The gene calls are TRBV20-1 and TRBJ1-2; no clear D gene. This CDR3 contains 11 residues. The V and J ends lost 5 bases and 3 bases respectively, with 7 bases between them. CDR1 DFQATT and CDR2 SNEGSKA come from the germline V gene (reference sequence). Here the CDR3 DNA reads TGCAGTGCTTCGGCATACTATGGCTACACCTTC. This gives the protein CSASAYYGYTF.

This clonotype came up a few times. CDR3 sequence: CSARTLLGTVNTEAFF. The CDR3 region has the DNA TGCAGTGCTAGAACCCTACTAGGGACGGTGAACACTGAAGCTTTCTTT. This chain joins TRBV20-1 and TRBJ1-1; tentative D call: TRBD1 (5 bases). Deletions cut 2 bases from V and 0 bases from J, with 16 bases between. The CDR3 consists of 16 residues. Looked up from germline, CDR1 is DFQATT and CDR2 is SNEGSKA (reference sequence).

The chain carries TRBV28 and TRBJ1-3; D remains unclear. The CDR3 spans 15 residues. V was cut by 6 bases and J by 0 bases, with 12 bases left in between. CDR1 is MDHEN and CDR2 is SYDVKM in the germline V gene. The CDR3 loop reads CASRPTASSGNTIYF. CDR3 nucleotide sequence: TGTGCCAGCAGACCAACAGCGTCCTCTGGAAACACCATATATTTT.

The chain links TRBV29-1 to TRBJ1-1, with D perhaps TRBD1 (6 bases). From germline, CDR1 is SQVTM and CDR2 ANQGSEA. Trimming shortened V by 6 bases and J by 2 bases, and 16 bases separated the two germline ends. The CDR3 has 14 residues. CDR3 nucleotides: TGCAGCGTCGTCGTGCTCGGGGGCAACACTGAAGCTTTCTTT. Amino acid sequence: CSVVVLGGNTEAFF.

V and J are TRBV28 and TRBJ1-1; D call uncertain. Germline V gene lookup returns CDR1 MDHEN and CDR2 SYDVKM. This CDR3 comprises 16 residues. V lost 5 bases and J 1 base, leaving 17 bases between the germline ends. This CDR3 reads CASSRSSTVGNTEAFF. The DNA for the CDR3 is TGTGCCAGCAGTCGATCATCGACCGTCGGGAACACTGAAGCTTTCTTT.

This chain links TRBV12-3 or TRBV12-4 with TRBJ2-3, with D perhaps TRBD2 (6 bases). The CDR3 contains 13 residues. Deletions cut 7 bases from V and 0 bases from J, with 8 bases between. The CDR3 coding sequence is TGTGCCAGCACTAGCGTCAGCACAGATACGCAGTATTTT. It is translated as CASTSVSTDTQYF.

This clonotype has a handful of counts. This sequence joins TRBV12-3 or TRBV12-4 and TRBJ1-5, with D perhaps matching TRBD1 (6 bases). CDR3 size: 15 residues. Deletions cut 6 bases from V and 2 bases from J, with 14 bases between. CDR3 nucleotides: TGTGCCAGCAGAAAACAGGGCGGGGGCAATCAGCCCCAGCATTTT. Its protein is CASRKQGGGNQPQHF.

In this sample, this clonotype turned up a few times. This rearrangement joins TRBV12-3 or TRBV12-4 to TRBJ1-6; D call uncertain. V lost 5 bases and J 4 bases, leaving 18 bases between the germline ends. The CDR3 is 17 residues long. CDR3 loop: CASSATPGSRYNSPLHF. In nucleotides, the CDR3 is TGTGCCAGCAGTGCCACCCCGGGTAGCCGGTATAATTCACCCCTCCACTTT.

This sequence joins TRBV28 and TRBJ2-1; 9 bases fit TRBD2. The germline CDR1 and CDR2 sequences are MDHEN and SYDVKM. Losses at the gene ends were 5 bases for V and 14 bases for J; bases not matched to a gene: 7. This CDR3 has 12 residues. CDR3 in amino acids: CASSTSGLGKFF. CDR3 nucleotide sequence: TGTGCCAGCAGTACTAGCGGGCTAGGGAAGTTCTTC.

This clonotype was recorded a few times. V gene TRBV9 combines with J gene TRBJ1-2; TRBD1 matches at 7 bases. Germline V gene sequence: CDR1 SGDLS, CDR2 YYNGEE. This CDR3 has 14 amino acids. With 5 bases clipped from V and 0 bases from J, the junction kept 4 bases outside the gene matches. CDR3 sequence (DNA): TGTGCCAGCAGGAGGGACAGCTCTAACTATGGCTACACCTTC. Its translation: CASRRDSSNYGYTF.

A remark on this clonotype: One end of the junction varies from germline; a read error may be responsible. The J gene is TRBJ1-1, the V gene TRBV10-3; 7 nucleotides align to TRBD1. The CDR3 loop spans 15 amino acids. Germline V gene lookup returns CDR1 ENHRY and CDR2 SYGVKD. CDR3 bases: TGTGCCATCAGGGAGTTGGGACAGATGAACACTGAAGCTTTCTTT. It specifies CAIRELGQMNTEAFF.